Presented here are 11 T cell receptor beta chains from one specimen sequenced in a study of shared clonotypes between healthy human individuals. Sequenced by immunoSEQ multiplex PCR; TCRdb stores in-frame clones only, minus some. The data contain under 1,100,000 clones, roughly 80% of them singletons. The sequenced sample consisted of memory CD4+ T cells sorted from blood. The subset here: CD45RA-negative fraction. Every receptor here comes from a man between 18 and 35 years old in good health.

The chain couples TRBV5-6 to TRBJ2-5; D is unresolved. V dropped 4 bases and J dropped 0 bases, with 7 bases sitting between them. The CDR3 is 13 residues long. Germline CDR1 and CDR2: SGHDT and YYEEEE. CDR3 sequence: CASSRMNQETQYF. Here the CDR3 DNA reads TGTGCCAGCAGCCGTATGAACCAAGAGACCCAGTACTTC.

The V call is TRBV4-1, the J call TRBJ1-3; D ambiguous. Per the germline V gene, CDR1 is MGHRA and CDR2 is YSYEKL. The CDR3 is 17 amino acids. Deletions cut 1 base from V and 0 bases from J, with 13 bases between. CDR3 in amino acids: CASSQGLGSRSGNTIYF. CDR3 coding DNA: TGCGCCAGCAGCCAAGGTCTGGGCAGCCGCTCTGGAAACACCATATATTTT.

This rearrangement joins TRBV28 to TRBJ1-5, with D possibly matching TRBD1 (5 bases). Per the germline V gene, CDR1 is MDHEN and CDR2 is SYDVKM. There are 15 residues in the CDR3. V dropped 3 bases and J dropped 7 bases, with 16 bases sitting between them. The CDR3 nucleotides are TGTGCCAGCAGTTTCAGCGGGGGATCGGGGCAGCCCCAGCATTTT. Translating it yields CASSFSGGSGQPQHF. The whole variable domain, remainder taken from reference TRBV28 and TRBJ1-5, is DVKVTQSSRYLVKRTGEKVFLECVQDMDHENMFWYRQDPGLGLRLIYFSYDVKMKEKGDIPEGYSVSREKKERFSLILESASTNQTSMYLCASSFSGGSGQPQHFGDGTRLSIL.

This sequence joins TRBV5-6 and TRBJ1-1; 9 bases are a match to TRBD1. This CDR3 contains 14 residues. CDR1 is SGHDT, CDR2 YYEEEE, per germline. With 3 bases clipped from V and 5 bases from J, the junction kept 5 bases outside the gene matches. CDR3 nucleotides: TGTGCCAGCAGCTATTGGGACAGGGATACTGAAGCTTTCTTT. Protein product: CASSYWDRDTEAFF.

This chain uses TRBV28 with TRBJ2-3; D is ambiguous. V was shortened by 3 bases and J by 4 bases, with 5 bases between the two germline ends. Germline CDR1 and CDR2: MDHEN and SYDVKM. The length of the CDR3 is 12 residues. Written as DNA, the CDR3 is TGTGCCAGCAGTTTTAATGCAGATACGCAGTATTTT. Translation: CASSFNADTQYF.

The chain combines TRBV7-2 with TRBJ2-7, with 11 bases lining up with TRBD2. The CDR3 consists of 15 residues. The germline V gene encodes CDR1 SGHTA and CDR2 FQGNSA. V trimming: 5 bases; J trimming: 3 bases; junction bases outside the gene matches: 6. This CDR3 reads CASSPGGTSGYEQYF. CDR3 nucleotide sequence: TGTGCCAGCAGCCCAGGGGGGACTAGCGGCTACGAGCAGTACTTC. Based on the CDR3 plus reference TRBV7-2 and TRBJ2-7, the full variable domain is GAGVSQSPSNKVTEKGKDVELRCDPISGHTALYWYRQSLGQGLEFLIYFQGNSAPDKSGLPSDRFSAERTGGSVSTLTIQRTQQEDSAVYLCASSPGGTSGYEQYFGPGTRLTVT.

CDR3 coding DNA: TGCGCCAGCAGCCAAGCCCCAGGGAACACTGAAGCTTTCTTT. This codes for CASSQAPGNTEAFF. The V gene is TRBV4-1, the J gene TRBJ1-1; no reliable D call. The V gene's germline CDR1 is MGHRA and CDR2 YSYEKL. CDR3 size: 14 residues. V dropped 1 base and J dropped 1 base, with 7 bases sitting between them.

There are a few counts of this clone. The junction differs from germline at one of its ends, possibly a read error. J is TRBJ2-7 and V is TRBV9; a possible D gene is TRBD2 (6 bases). Germline assignment: CDR1 SGDLS and CDR2 YYNGEE. The CDR3 sequence is 14 residues long. The CDR3 loop is CASSPQSEGDRLFF. CDR3 sequence (DNA): TGTGCCAGCAGCCCCCAATCGGAGGGCGATAGACTCTTCTTC. The complete variable domain, with remaining parts taken from reference TRBV9 and TRBJ2-7, reads DSGVTQTPKHLITATGQRVTLRCSPRSGDLSVYWYQQSLDQGLQFLIQYYNGEERAKGNILERFSAQQFPDLHSELNLSSLELGDSALYFCASSPQSEGDRLFFGPGTRLTVT.

Notes on this clone: Other DNA sequences from this sample encode an identical CDR3 as well. V is TRBV27 and J is TRBJ1-3; tentatively, D is TRBD1 (5 bases). CDR3 length: 13 residues. V gave up 4 bases and J gave up 4 bases, with 8 bases separating them. Germline values: CDR1 MNHEY, CDR2 SMNVEV (reference sequence). CDR3 nucleotides: TGTGCCAGCAGTTCCCAGGGAGGAAACACCATATATTTT. It is translated as CASSSQGGNTIYF.

The rearrangement links TRBV5-8 to TRBJ2-3; D is ambiguous. V lost 0 bases and J 2 bases, leaving 13 bases between the germline ends. Germline V lookup: CDR1 SGHTS, CDR2 YDEGEE. The CDR3 spans 16 residues. The CDR3 DNA sequence: TGTGCCAGCAGCTTGGAAGGGATGTCCGACACAGATACGCAGTATTTT. Translation gives CASSLEGMSDTDTQYF. Based on the CDR3 plus reference TRBV5-8 and TRBJ2-3, the full variable domain is EAGVTQSPTHLIKTRGQQATLRCSPISGHTSVYWYQQALGLGLQFLLWYDEGEERNRGNFPPRFSGRQFPNYSSELNVNALELEDSALYLCASSLEGMSDTDTQYFGPGTRLTVL.

V is TRBV4-2 and J is TRBJ2-7; D is possibly TRBD1 (6 bases). Germline lookup yields CDR1 LGHNA and CDR2 YNFKEQ. This CDR3 region has 14 residues. V lost 4 bases to trimming and J lost 3 bases, with 13 bases between them. This chain's CDR3 is CASSRDTKNYEQYF. The CDR3 nucleotides read TGTGCCAGCAGCCGGGACACCAAGAACTACGAGCAGTACTTC.